This passage covers 21 T cell receptor beta chains from one sample sequenced in a study of T cell responses to AZD1222 COVID-19 vaccine. Clones were sequenced by immunoSEQ multiplex PCR, and TCRdb holds only the in-frame ones, with some missing. The sample has 60,000 to 90,000 clones, 65% to 80% seen once. This material consisted of peripheral blood, taken 28 days after the second dose of the MenACWY control vaccine. Receptors originate from an adult who received the MenACWY meningococcal vaccine as a control.

The chain recombines TRBV30 with TRBJ1-4; D may be TRBD1 (5 bases). The CDR3 covers 16 residues. CDR1 and CDR2 from the germline V gene are GTSNPN and SVGIG (reference sequence). Trimming left V 4 bases short and J 4 bases short, with 19 bases between. The CDR3 sequence is CAWTRGGSRGNEKLFF. CDR3 nucleotides: TGTGCCTGGACAAGGGGAGGGTCGAGGGGTAATGAAAAACTGTTTTTT.

Turning to this clone: In the same sample, other DNA sequences code for this CDR3. V is TRBV15 and J is TRBJ2-1; 8 bases are a match to TRBD1. V lost 3 bases to trimming and J lost 7 bases; unmatched junction nucleotides: 8. Per germline, CDR1 LNHNV and CDR2 YYDKDF (reference sequence). The CDR3 is 15 amino acids. The CDR3 loop reads CATSSRDRPNNEQFF. The CDR3 DNA reads as TGTGCCACCAGCAGTAGGGACAGGCCTAATAATGAGCAGTTCTTC.

The chain is built from TRBV7-9 and TRBJ2-5; D is perhaps TRBD2 (6 bases). Trimming stripped 0 bases from V and 2 bases from J, with 19 bases between. The CDR3 is made up of 18 amino acids. CDR1 is SEHNR and CDR2 is FQNEAQ in the germline V gene (reference sequence). This CDR3 reads CASSLALPFGGLQETQYF. In nucleotides, the CDR3 is TGTGCCAGCAGCTTAGCGTTACCCTTCGGGGGATTACAAGAGACCCAGTACTTC.

This sequence joins TRBV4-3 and TRBJ1-4, with a tentative D call TRBD1 (6 bases). Trimming removed 0 bases from V and 6 bases from J, with 11 bases in between. In germline, CDR1 is LGHNA, CDR2 YSLEER. The CDR3 is 15 amino acids. Written as DNA, the CDR3 is TGCGCCAGCAGCCAAGATTGGCAGGGGTATGAAAAACTGTTTTTT. Amino acids: CASSQDWQGYEKLFF.

The rearrangement joins TRBV10-3 to TRBJ2-2; 11 bases map to TRBD2. Germline CDR1 ENHRY, CDR2 SYGVKD. This CDR3 is built from 15 residues. Unmatched junction bases numbered 7, after V lost 8 bases and J lost 5 bases. CDR3 sequence: CAIGLAGQGTGELFF. The DNA for the CDR3 is TGTGCCATCGGACTAGCGGGCCAAGGGACCGGGGAGCTGTTTTTT.

The rearrangement links TRBV11-1 to TRBJ1-4, with D perhaps TRBD1 (5 bases). The CDR3 sequence is 15 residues long. From germline, CDR1 is SGHAT and CDR2 FQDESV (reference sequence). V was shortened by 3 bases and J by 0 bases, with 8 bases between the two germline ends. The chain's CDR3 is CASSLTATTNEKLFF. CDR3 coding DNA: TGTGCCAGCAGCTTGACAGCTACAACTAATGAAAAACTGTTTTTT.

This chain connects TRBV2 to TRBJ2-7; maybe TRBD2 (7 bases). V dropped 2 bases and J dropped 6 bases, with 14 bases sitting between them. This CDR3 spans 14 amino acids. CDR1 is SNHLY, CDR2 FYNNEI, per germline. The CDR3 loop reads CASSESRGGGEQYF. Here the CDR3 DNA reads TGTGCCAGCAGTGAATCCAGAGGGGGGGGCGAGCAGTACTTC.

The rearrangement links TRBV7-2 to TRBJ2-5, with TRBD1 as a possible D gene (5 bases). V was shortened by 4 bases and J by 7 bases, with 13 bases between the two germline ends. Germline V gene lookup returns CDR1 SGHTA and CDR2 FQGNSA. The CDR3 is 13 residues long. The CDR3 DNA reads as TGTGCCAGCAGCTCGACAGAAGTAGGGACCCAGTACTTC. It translates to CASSSTEVGTQYF.

In DNA, the CDR3 is TGTGCCAGCAGCTCAGTACAGATCCGGGGCACTGAAGCTTTCTTT. This codes for CASSSVQIRGTEAFF. This chain connects TRBV7-2 to TRBJ1-1; no firm D call. V gave up 4 bases and J gave up 4 bases, with 16 bases separating them. The CDR3 spans 15 residues. In germline, CDR1 is SGHTA, CDR2 FQGNSA.

This clone was counted a few times. As DNA, the CDR3 is TGTGCCAGCAGCTCTGACAGGGCGAAGACCCAGTACTTC. This sequence encodes CASSSDRAKTQYF. The chain carries TRBV7-2 and TRBJ2-5; 7 bases align to TRBD1. This CDR3 comprises 13 residues. V shed 4 bases and J 6 bases; nucleotides not matched to a gene: 5. Germline V gives CDR1 SGHTA, CDR2 FQGNSA.

The chain recombines TRBV6-5 with TRBJ2-1; D is uncertain. This CDR3 is built from 14 residues. Germline V lookup: CDR1 MNHEY, CDR2 SVGAGI. Trimming shortened V by 4 bases and J by 9 bases, and 16 bases separated the two germline ends. The DNA of the CDR3 is TGTGCCAGCAGTTCGAGCCTGGGAACAGTTGAGCAGTTCTTC. It encodes CASSSSLGTVEQFF.

This chain connects TRBV18 to TRBJ1-1, with 9 bases fitting TRBD1. The trim removed 2 bases at V and 1 base at J, leaving 8 bases unmatched. The CDR3 extends over 17 amino acids. Germline lookup yields CDR1 KGHSH and CDR2 LQKENI. The CDR3 nucleotides read TGTGCCAGCTCACCAAATATACAGGGGGCAGGGAACACTGAAGCTTTCTTT. Its translation: CASSPNIQGAGNTEAFF.

There are a few counts of this clone. The chain employs TRBV28 and TRBJ1-1; D remains unclear. Germline V gives CDR1 MDHEN, CDR2 SYDVKM. The CDR3 sequence is 13 residues long. Trimming pared 2 bases from V and 0 bases from J, leaving 4 bases between. The CDR3 protein is CASSLKVNTEAFF. CDR3 sequence (DNA): TGTGCCAGCAGTTTAAAGGTGAACACTGAAGCTTTCTTT.

The chain is built from TRBV7-6 and TRBJ2-1; D is tentatively TRBD1 or TRBD2 (6 bases each). Trimming left V 5 bases short and J 8 bases short, with 13 bases between. This CDR3 is built from 13 residues. Germline values: CDR1 SGHVS, CDR2 FNYEAQ. CDR3 in DNA: TGTGCCAGCAGCCCGAGGGGGGTTGATGAGCAGTTCTTC. Protein: CASSPRGVDEQFF.

The chain carries TRBV19 and TRBJ1-1; TRBD1 matches 7 bases. This CDR3 comprises 17 residues. The V gene's germline CDR1 is LNHDA and CDR2 SQIVND (reference sequence). Unmatched junction bases numbered 11, after V lost 3 bases and J lost 1 base. CDR3 amino acids: CASSILGPHRGNTEAFF. CDR3 in DNA: TGTGCCAGTAGTATTTTGGGCCCCCACAGGGGGAACACTGAAGCTTTCTTT.

The chain employs TRBV12-3 or TRBV12-4 and TRBJ1-2; D not certain. Trimming shortened V by 5 bases and J by 3 bases, and 10 bases separated the two germline ends. There are 13 residues in the CDR3. CDR3 nucleotide sequence: TGTGCCAGCAGTCTGACGGGTTACTATGGCTACACCTTC. This codes for CASSLTGYYGYTF.

The genes are TRBV7-8 and TRBJ1-2; a possible D gene is TRBD1 (5 bases). The CDR3 has 13 amino acids. Germline lookup yields CDR1 SGHVS and CDR2 FQNEAQ. Trimming took 4 bases from V and 4 from J, leaving 10 bases between them. Written as DNA, the CDR3 is TGTGCCAGCAGCTCTCAGGGTGTCTATGGCTACACCTTC. Translated: CASSSQGVYGYTF.

The chain recombines TRBV5-1 with TRBJ2-1; TRBD2 aligns across 10 bases. CDR3 length equals 13 residues. Germline loops: CDR1 SGHRS, CDR2 YFSETQ. The ends lost 8 bases at V and 6 bases at J; junction bases unmatched: 5. The CDR3 sequence is CASSSSGSNEQFF. DNA for the CDR3: TGCGCCAGTTCCTCTAGCGGGAGCAATGAGCAGTTCTTC. Complete variable domain (other parts from reference TRBV5-1 and TRBJ2-1): KAGVTQTPRYLIKTRGQQVTLSCSPISGHRSVSWYQQTPGQGLQFLFEYFSETQRNKGNFPGRFSGRQFSNSRSEMNVSTLELGDSALYLCASSSSGSNEQFFGPGTRLTVL.

This clone was counted between two and nine times. V is TRBV11-2 and J is TRBJ2-7, with D tentatively TRBD1 or TRBD2 (5 bases each). Trimming removed 5 bases from V and 6 bases from J, with 11 bases in between. The CDR3 has 12 residues. Germline V CDR1 and CDR2: SGHAT, FQNNGV. The CDR3 DNA is TGTGCCAGCAGCCTAGGGACCGTCGAGCAGTACTTC. Its translation: CASSLGTVEQYF.

This chain uses TRBV6-2 or TRBV6-3 with TRBJ2-3; D might be TRBD2 (5 bases). Trimming took off 6 bases at V and 0 bases at J, with 13 bases between the two ends. Germline V gives CDR1 MNHEY, CDR2 SVGEGT. The CDR3 is 15 amino acids. The CDR3 DNA sequence: TGTGCCAGCAGCCCCACTAGAACCAGCACAGATACGCAGTATTTT. Protein sequence: CASSPTRTSTDTQYF.

This clone has only a few counts. V and J are TRBV27 and TRBJ2-3; a weak D match, TRBD1 (5 bases). V lost 4 bases to trimming and J lost 6 bases, with 14 bases between them. The CDR3 consists of 14 residues. Germline loops: CDR1 MNHEY, CDR2 SMNVEV (reference sequence). The CDR3 DNA reads as TGTGCCAGCAGTTCCTCGACAGCCTGGGATACGCAGTATTTT. It encodes CASSSSTAWDTQYF.